This TCR beta chain was sequenced during a study of T cells in Graves' hyperthyroidism and ophthalmopathy. Uncontrolled infections, other autoimmune diseases, pregnancy or lactation led to exclusion of patients. First hyperthyroidism diagnosis is when the blood sample was obtained, before any ophthalmopathy symptoms. General observations from the study: Blood samples included most of the expanded thyroid clonotypes exceeding 0.001. Ophthalmopathy was identified by the model a median 6.5 months ahead of onset.

Amplification targeted TCR beta CDR3 regions from RNA transcripts. The HTBI primer set was used in a first-round RT-PCR of the TCR CDR3. Using its own MiXCR run on the multiplex PCR reads, TCRdb lists one record per CDR3 protein. Of some 380,000 distinct CDR3 sequences in the sample, 13% are singletons; the top ten hold around 20%. On this clonotype itself: The antigen remains unidentified.

CDR3 size: 15 residues. Unmatched junction bases numbered 5, after V lost 6 bases and J lost 1 base. This receptor was identified in a young man with Graves' hyperthyroidism that later progressed to Graves' ophthalmopathy. The sequenced material came from blood. The chain employs TRBV12-3 or TRBV12-4 and TRBJ2-2; TRBD1 agrees at 7 bases. In nucleotides, the CDR3 is TGTGCCAGCAGCAACCGGGACAGGAACACCGGGGAGCTGTTTTTT. Residues: CASSNRDRNTGELFF.